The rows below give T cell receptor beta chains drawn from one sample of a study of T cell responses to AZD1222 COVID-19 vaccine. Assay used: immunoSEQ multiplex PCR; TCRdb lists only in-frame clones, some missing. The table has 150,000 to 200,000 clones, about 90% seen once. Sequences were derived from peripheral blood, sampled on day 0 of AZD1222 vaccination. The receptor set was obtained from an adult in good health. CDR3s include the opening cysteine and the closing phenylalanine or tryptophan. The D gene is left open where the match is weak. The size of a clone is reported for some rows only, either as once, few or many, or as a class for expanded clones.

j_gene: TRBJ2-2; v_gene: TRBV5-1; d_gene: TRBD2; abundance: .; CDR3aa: CASSLLLAGERNTGELFF; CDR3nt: TGCGCCAGCAGCTTGCTTCTAGCGGGAGAACGGAACACCGGGGAGCTGTTTTTT
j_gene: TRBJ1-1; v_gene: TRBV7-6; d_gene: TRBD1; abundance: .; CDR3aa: CASSPTRQGGEAFF; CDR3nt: TGTGCCAGCAGCCCCACTCGACAGGGTGGTGAAGCTTTCTTT
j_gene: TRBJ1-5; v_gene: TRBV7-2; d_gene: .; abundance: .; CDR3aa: CASSLADSNQPQHF; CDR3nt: TGTGCCAGCAGCTTGGCAGATAGCAATCAGCCCCAGCATTTT
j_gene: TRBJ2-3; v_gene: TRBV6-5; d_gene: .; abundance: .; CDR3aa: CASTSTWGYTDTQYF; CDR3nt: TGTGCCAGCACCTCCACATGGGGATACACAGATACGCAGTATTTT
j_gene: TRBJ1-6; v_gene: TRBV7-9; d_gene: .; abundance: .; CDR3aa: CASSLRDTNSPLHF; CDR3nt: TGTGCCAGCAGCTTACGGGACACAAATTCACCCCTCCACTTT
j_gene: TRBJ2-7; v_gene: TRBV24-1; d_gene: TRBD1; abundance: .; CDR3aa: CATSDFDPGQAASYEQYF; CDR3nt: TGTGCCACCAGTGATTTTGACCCGGGACAGGCTGCTTCCTACGAGCAGTACTTC
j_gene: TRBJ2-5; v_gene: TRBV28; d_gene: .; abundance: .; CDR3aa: CASSLPGQETQYF; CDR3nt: TGTGCCAGCAGTTTACCCGGCCAAGAGACCCAGTACTTC
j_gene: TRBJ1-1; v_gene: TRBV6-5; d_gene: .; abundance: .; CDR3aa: CASSYLGSLMNTEAFF; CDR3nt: TGTGCCAGCAGTTACTTAGGCAGCTTAATGAACACTGAAGCTTTCTTT
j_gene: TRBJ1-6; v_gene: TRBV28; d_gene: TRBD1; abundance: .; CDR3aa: CASSSTGGRPPLHF; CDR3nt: TGTGCCAGCAGTTCTACAGGGGGTCGGCCACCCCTCCACTTT
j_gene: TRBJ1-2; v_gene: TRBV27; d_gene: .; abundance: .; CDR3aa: CASSFGLRDGYTF; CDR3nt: TGTGCCAGCAGTTTCGGGCTTCGGGATGGCTACACCTTC
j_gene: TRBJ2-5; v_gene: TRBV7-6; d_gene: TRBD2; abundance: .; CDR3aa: CASSLTLYGTSGSGETQYF; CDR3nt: TGTGCCAGCAGCTTAACCCTCTACGGGACTAGCGGGAGTGGGGAGACCCAGTACTTC
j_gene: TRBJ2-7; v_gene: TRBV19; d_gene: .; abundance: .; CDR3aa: CASSMGQFYEQYF; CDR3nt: TGTGCCAGTAGTATGGGACAATTCTACGAGCAGTACTTC
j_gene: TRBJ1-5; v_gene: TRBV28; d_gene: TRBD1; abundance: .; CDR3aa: CASSRTQGRWNQPQHF; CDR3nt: TGTGCCAGCAGTAGGACACAGGGGAGGTGGAATCAGCCCCAGCATTTT
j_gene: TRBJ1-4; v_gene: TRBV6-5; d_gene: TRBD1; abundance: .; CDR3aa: CASSFDRVGEKLFF; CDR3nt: TGTGCCAGCAGCTTTGACAGGGTCGGTGAAAAACTGTTTTTT
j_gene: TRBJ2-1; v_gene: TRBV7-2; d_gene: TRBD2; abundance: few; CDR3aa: CASSSEGLAPNEQFF; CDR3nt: TGTGCCAGCAGCTCGGAGGGACTAGCCCCCAATGAGCAGTTCTTC
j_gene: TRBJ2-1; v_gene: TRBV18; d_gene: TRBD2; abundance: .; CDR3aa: CASSGDGDYVYNEQFF; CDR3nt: TGTGCCAGCTCGGGGGACGGGGACTACGTCTACAATGAGCAGTTCTTC